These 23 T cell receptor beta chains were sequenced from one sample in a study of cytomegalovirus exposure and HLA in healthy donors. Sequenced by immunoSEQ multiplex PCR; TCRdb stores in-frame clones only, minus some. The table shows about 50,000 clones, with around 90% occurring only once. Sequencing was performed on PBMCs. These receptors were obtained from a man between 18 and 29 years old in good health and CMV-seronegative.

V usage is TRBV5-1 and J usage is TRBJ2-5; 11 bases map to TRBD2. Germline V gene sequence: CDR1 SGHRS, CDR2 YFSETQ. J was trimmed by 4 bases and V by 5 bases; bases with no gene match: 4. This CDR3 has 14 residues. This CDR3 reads CASRIAGGVETQYF. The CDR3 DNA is TGCGCCAGCAGGATAGCGGGAGGGGTAGAGACCCAGTACTTC.

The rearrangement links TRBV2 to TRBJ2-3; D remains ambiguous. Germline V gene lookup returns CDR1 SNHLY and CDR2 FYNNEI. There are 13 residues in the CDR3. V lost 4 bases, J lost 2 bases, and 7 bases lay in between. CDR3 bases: TGTGCCAGCAGTGCGGAGATCACAGATACGCAGTATTTT. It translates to CASSAEITDTQYF.

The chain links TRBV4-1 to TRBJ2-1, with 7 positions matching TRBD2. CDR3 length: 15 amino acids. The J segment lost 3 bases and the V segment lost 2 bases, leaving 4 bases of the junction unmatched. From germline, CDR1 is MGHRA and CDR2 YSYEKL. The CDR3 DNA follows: TGCGCCAGCAGCCAATTTCTAGCGGACTACAATGAGCAGTTCTTC. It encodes CASSQFLADYNEQFF.

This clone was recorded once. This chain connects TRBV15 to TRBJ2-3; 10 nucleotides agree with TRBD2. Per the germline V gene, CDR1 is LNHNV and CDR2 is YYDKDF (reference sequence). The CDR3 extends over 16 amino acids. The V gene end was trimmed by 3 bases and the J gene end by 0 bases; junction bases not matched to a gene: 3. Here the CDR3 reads CATSRATSGSTDTQYF. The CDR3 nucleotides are TGTGCCACCAGCAGGGCGACTAGCGGGAGCACAGATACGCAGTATTTT.

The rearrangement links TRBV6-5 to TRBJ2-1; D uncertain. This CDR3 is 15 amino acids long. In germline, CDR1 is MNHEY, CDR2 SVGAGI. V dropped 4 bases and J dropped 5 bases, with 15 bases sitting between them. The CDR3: CASSLVAPLNNEQFF. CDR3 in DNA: TGTGCCAGCAGTTTAGTCGCCCCTTTAAACAATGAGCAGTTCTTC.

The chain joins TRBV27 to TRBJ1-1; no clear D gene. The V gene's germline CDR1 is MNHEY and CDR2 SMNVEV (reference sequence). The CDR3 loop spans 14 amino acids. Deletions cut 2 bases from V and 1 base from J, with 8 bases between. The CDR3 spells CASSLERSNTEAFF. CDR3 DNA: TGTGCCAGCAGTTTAGAACGGTCGAACACTGAAGCTTTCTTT.

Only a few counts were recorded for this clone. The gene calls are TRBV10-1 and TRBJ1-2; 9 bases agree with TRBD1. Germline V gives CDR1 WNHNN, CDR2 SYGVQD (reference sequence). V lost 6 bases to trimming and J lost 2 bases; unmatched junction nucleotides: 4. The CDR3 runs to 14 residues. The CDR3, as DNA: TGCGCCAGCAGGGGGGACAGGGACAACTATGGCTACACCTTC. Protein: CASRGDRDNYGYTF.

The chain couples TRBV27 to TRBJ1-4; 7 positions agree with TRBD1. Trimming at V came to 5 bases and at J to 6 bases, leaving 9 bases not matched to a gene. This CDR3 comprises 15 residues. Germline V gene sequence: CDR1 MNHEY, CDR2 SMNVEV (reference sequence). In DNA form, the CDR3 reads TGTGCCAGCAGTCCATGGACAGGATCGGATGAAAAACTGTTTTTT. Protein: CASSPWTGSDEKLFF.

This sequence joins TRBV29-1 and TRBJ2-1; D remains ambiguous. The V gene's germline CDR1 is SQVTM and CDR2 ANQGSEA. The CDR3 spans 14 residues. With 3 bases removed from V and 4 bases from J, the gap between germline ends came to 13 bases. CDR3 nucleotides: TGCAGCGTTGATCGCGGAGTGCTTTACAATGAGCAGTTCTTC. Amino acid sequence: CSVDRGVLYNEQFF.

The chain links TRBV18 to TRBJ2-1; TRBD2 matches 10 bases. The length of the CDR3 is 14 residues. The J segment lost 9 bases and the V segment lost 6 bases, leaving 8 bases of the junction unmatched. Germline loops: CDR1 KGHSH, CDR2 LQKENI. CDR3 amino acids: CASSKGLASTEQFF. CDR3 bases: TGTGCCAGCTCTAAGGGACTAGCGTCTACTGAGCAGTTCTTC. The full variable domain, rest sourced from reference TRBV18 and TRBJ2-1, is NAGVMQNPRHLVRRRGQEARLRCSPMKGHSHVYWYRQLPEEGLKFMVYLQKENIIDESGMPKERFSAEFPKEGPSILRIQQVVRGDSAAYFCASSKGLASTEQFFGPGTRLTVL.

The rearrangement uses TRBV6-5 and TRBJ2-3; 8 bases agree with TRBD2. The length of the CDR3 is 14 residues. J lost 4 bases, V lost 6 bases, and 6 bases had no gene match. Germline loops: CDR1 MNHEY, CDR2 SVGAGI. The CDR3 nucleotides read TGTGCCAGCAGCCCAGCGGGAGCTGCAGATACGCAGTATTTT. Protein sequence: CASSPAGAADTQYF.

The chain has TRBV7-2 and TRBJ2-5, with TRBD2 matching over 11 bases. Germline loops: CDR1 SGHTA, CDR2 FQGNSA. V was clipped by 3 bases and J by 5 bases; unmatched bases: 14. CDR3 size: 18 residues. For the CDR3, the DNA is TGTGCCAGCAGCTTTCCCCCCCATAGCGGGAGGGCCGGGGAGACCCAGTACTTC. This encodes CASSFPPHSGRAGETQYF. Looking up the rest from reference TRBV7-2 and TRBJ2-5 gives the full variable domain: GAGVSQSPSNKVTEKGKDVELRCDPISGHTALYWYRQSLGQGLEFLIYFQGNSAPDKSGLPSDRFSAERTGGSVSTLTIQRTQQEDSAVYLCASSFPPHSGRAGETQYFGPGTRLLVL.

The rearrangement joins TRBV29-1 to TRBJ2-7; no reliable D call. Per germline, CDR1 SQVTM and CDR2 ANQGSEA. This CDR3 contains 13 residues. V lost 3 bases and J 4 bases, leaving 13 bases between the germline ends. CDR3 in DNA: TGCAGCGTTGATACTCTAGTTATTTACGAGCAGTACTTC. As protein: CSVDTLVIYEQYF.

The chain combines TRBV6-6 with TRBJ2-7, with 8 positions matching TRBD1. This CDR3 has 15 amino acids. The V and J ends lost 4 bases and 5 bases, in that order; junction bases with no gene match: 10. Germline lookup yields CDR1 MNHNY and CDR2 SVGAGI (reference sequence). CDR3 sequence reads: CASSLQGDLADEQYF. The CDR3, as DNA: TGTGCCAGCAGTTTACAGGGGGATTTGGCGGACGAGCAGTACTTC.

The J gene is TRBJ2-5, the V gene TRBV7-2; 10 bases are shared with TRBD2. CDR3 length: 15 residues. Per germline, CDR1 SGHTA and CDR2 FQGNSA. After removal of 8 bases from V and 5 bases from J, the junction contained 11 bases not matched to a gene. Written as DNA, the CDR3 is TGTGCCAGCCTTCTAGCGGGAGCAGGAGGCGAGACCCAGTACTTC. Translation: CASLLAGAGGETQYF.

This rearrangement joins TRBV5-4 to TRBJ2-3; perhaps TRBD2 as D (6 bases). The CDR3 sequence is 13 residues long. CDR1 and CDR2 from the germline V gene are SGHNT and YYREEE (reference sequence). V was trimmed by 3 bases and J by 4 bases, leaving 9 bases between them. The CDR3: CASSSRESDTQYF. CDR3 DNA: TGTGCCAGCAGCTCACGGGAGTCAGATACGCAGTATTTT.

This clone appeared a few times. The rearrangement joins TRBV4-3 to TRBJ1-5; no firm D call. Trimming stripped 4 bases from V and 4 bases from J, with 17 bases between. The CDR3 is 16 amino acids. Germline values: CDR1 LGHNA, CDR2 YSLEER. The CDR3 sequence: CASSPEIGGWNQPQHF. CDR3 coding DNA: TGCGCCAGCAGCCCTGAAATAGGAGGGTGGAATCAGCCCCAGCATTTT.

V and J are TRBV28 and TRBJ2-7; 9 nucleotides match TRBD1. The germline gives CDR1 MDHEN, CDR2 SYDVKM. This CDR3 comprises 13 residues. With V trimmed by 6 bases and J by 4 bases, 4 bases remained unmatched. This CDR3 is CASRGTGQYEQYF. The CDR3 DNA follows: TGTGCCAGCAGAGGGACAGGGCAGTACGAGCAGTACTTC.

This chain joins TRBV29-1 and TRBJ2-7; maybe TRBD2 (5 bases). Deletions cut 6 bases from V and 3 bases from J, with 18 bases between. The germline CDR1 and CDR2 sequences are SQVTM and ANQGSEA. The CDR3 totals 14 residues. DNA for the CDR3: TGCAGCGTCGCGGGCGCCGGGCCATTCTACGAGCAGTACTTC. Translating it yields CSVAGAGPFYEQYF.

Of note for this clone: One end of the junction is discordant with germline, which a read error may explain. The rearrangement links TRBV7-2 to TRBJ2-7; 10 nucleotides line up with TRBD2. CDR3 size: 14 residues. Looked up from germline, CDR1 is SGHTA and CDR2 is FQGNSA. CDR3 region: CASRLAGGAYEQYF. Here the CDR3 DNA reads TGTGCCAGCAGGTTAGCGGGAGGAGCCTACGAGCAGTACTTC.

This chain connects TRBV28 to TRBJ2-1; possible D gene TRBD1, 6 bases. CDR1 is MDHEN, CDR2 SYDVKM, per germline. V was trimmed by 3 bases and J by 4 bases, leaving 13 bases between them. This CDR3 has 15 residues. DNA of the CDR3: TGTGCCAGCAGTTTGAGCAGGGGCCTTTACAATGAGCAGTTCTTC. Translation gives CASSLSRGLYNEQFF.

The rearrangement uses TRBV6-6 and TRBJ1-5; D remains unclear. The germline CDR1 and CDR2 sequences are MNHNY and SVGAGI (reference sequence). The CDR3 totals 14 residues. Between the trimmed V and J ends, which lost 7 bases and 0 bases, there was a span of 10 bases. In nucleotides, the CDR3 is TGTGCCAGCAAGACTATTAGTAGCAATCAGCCCCAGCATTTT. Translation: CASKTISSNQPQHF.

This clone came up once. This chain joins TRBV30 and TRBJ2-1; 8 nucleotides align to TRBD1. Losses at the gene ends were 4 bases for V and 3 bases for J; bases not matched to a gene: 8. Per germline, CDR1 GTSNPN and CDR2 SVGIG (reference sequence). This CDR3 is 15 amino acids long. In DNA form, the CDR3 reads TGTGCCTGGACTCGACAGGGGTTAGGCTACAATGAGCAGTTCTTC. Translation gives CAWTRQGLGYNEQFF.